This TCR beta chain appears in the sequencing data of a study of control samples from healthy donors and cancer patients. Germline V gene data show CDR1 as MNHEY and CDR2 as SMNVEV (reference sequence). This CDR3 comprises 14 residues. J lost 8 bases, V lost 5 bases, and 9 bases had no gene match. TCRdb's copy holds only in-frame clones and misses some; the assay was immunoSEQ multiplex PCR. The table has 150,000 or so clones, approximately 96% seen once. Sequencing was performed on blood. This receptor was obtained from a woman aged 40 to 49 in good health. The chain uses TRBV27 and TRBJ1-5; 7 positions agree with TRBD1. CDR3 region: CASSQRQGPEPQHF. The CDR3 coding sequence is TGTGCCAGCAGTCAAAGACAGGGCCCGGAGCCCCAGCATTTT.